This is a list of T cell receptor beta chains from one sample in a study of neurological immune-mediated disorders. One entry per CDR3 protein, called by TCRdb with MiXCR from the 5' RACE reads. The profile shows 25,000 to 35,000 distinct CDR3 sequences, under 25% of them singletons. What was sequenced was PBMCs. These receptors were collected from a woman aged 55 to 70 in good health. CDR3s include the opening cysteine and the closing phenylalanine or tryptophan. A D gene is named only where the DNA matches it firmly. Rows may omit the clone size; those that give it use once, few, many or a size class.

>-|-|TRBJ1-2|TRBV20-1
TGCAGTGCTAACGGGTTGGAGGGGAACTATGGCTACACCTTC
CSANGLEGNYGYTF
>many|-|TRBJ2-3|TRBV6-5
TGTGCCAGCCGGCCCTCCCATGGCACAGATACGCAGTATTTT
CASRPSHGTDTQYF
>many|TRBD2|TRBJ2-1|TRBV5-1
TGCGCCAGCAGCGGACTAGCGGGGGGTTACAATGAGCAGTTCTTC
CASSGLAGGYNEQFF
>few|-|TRBJ1-5|TRBV19
TGTGCCAGTAGTCTCCGGGACCGCCAGCATTTT
CASSLRDRQHF
>-|TRBD1|TRBJ1-6|TRBV15
TGTTCCACTAGCACCGGACAGGGGTATTCACCCCTCCACTTT
CSTSTGQGYSPLHF
>-|TRBD2|TRBJ2-1|TRBV7-9
TGTGCCAGCAGAAAAGAGACTAGCGGGTCGGGTGAGCAGTTCTTC
CASRKETSGSGEQFF
>-|TRBD2|TRBJ2-2|TRBV7-7
TGTGCCAGCAGCGTTAGCGGGATTGGGGAGCTGTTTTTT
CASSVSGIGELFF
>-|-|TRBJ2-1|TRBV4-1
TGCGCCAGCGCAGTTGCAGGCGGCCTCTACAATGAGCAGTTCTTC
CASAVAGGLYNEQFF
>many|-|TRBJ2-1|TRBV7-7
TGTGCTAGCAGCAGGGAACGAGGGCAGGGGGGCAATGAGCAGTTCTTC
CASSRERGQGGNEQFF
>-|-|TRBJ2-3|TRBV18
TGTGCCAGCTCACCCCGCTCCGGGGTCCTGACCAGCACAGATACGCAGTATTTT
CASSPRSGVLTSTDTQYF
>-|TRBD1|TRBJ1-6|TRBV20-1
TGCAGTGCTAGACAACAGGGGGGTGCTGCGAATTCACCCCTCCACTTT
CSARQQGGAANSPLHF
>-|TRBD2|TRBJ2-5|TRBV20-1
TGCAGTGCTGCCCAATTTTGGTATTCGGGAGGGCGGGAGACCCAGTACTTC
CSAAQFWYSGGRETQYF
>many|-|TRBJ2-5|TRBV2
TGTGCCAGTACCGCAGGGGCGGCGGAGACCCAGTACTTC
CASTAGAAETQYF
>many|-|TRBJ2-2|TRBV6-5
TGTGCCAGCAGCCTAACCACAGTGCCCCGGGAGCTGTTTTTT
CASSLTTVPRELFF
>many|TRBD2|TRBJ2-7|TRBV10-2
TGCGCCAGCAGTGCCCCGGGGGGGCTCGCCTACGAGCAGTACTTC
CASSAPGGLAYEQYF
>few|TRBD2|TRBJ2-1|TRBV5-1
TGCGCCAGCAGCTTGGAGGCGGGGGGGGAAATCGAGCAGTTCTTC
CASSLEAGGEIEQFF
>many|TRBD2|TRBJ2-3|TRBV11-2
TGTGCCAGCAGCCGTAGCGGGAGCACAGATACGCAGTATTTT
CASSRSGSTDTQYF
>many|TRBD1|TRBJ2-7|TRBV5-1
TGCGCCAGCAGCTTGGAACCCAGGGGGCGAGAGCAGTACTTC
CASSLEPRGREQYF
>many|-|TRBJ2-7|TRBV15
TGTGCCACCAGCAGAGATAGCCGGGGCAGCTACGAGCAGTACTTC
CATSRDSRGSYEQYF
>few|-|TRBJ2-2|TRBV4-2
TGTGCCAGCAGCCAAGGTGCAGGGGGGACCGGGGAGCTGTTTTTT
CASSQGAGGTGELFF
>many|TRBD1|TRBJ2-7|TRBV4-2
TGTGCCAGCAGCCAAGATACGACAGGGAAGTACGAGCAGTACTTC
CASSQDTTGKYEQYF
>many|TRBD2|TRBJ2-5|TRBV20-1
TGCAGTGCTAGTTCCGGGACTAGCGGGAGTGGGGCCCAGTACTTC
CSASSGTSGSGAQYF
>many|-|TRBJ2-3|TRBV4-3
TGCGCCAGCCAGAGGTTCCTAAGCACAGATACGCAGTATTTT
CASQRFLSTDTQYF
>medium-sized|TRBD1|TRBJ1-2|TRBV5-1
TGCGCCAGCAGCTTGGAAGGGACAGCTTACTATGGCTACACCTTC
CASSLEGTAYYGYTF